Detailed here is one T cell receptor beta chain. The antigen remains unidentified. Generated by immunoSEQ multiplex PCR, the TCRdb table keeps only in-frame clones and is missing some. The sample yields about 13,000 clones, 78% seen once. The CDR3 is 14 residues long. Deletions cut 3 bases from V and 3 bases from J, with 9 bases between. Germline lookup yields CDR1 SGHKS and CDR2 YYEKEE (reference sequence). This sample is part of a study of T cell repertoires in ileal Crohn's disease. General study points: Active smokers at surgery had more clonal expansions than non-smokers. High-frequency clones were more common in sorted CD8 than CD4 cells.

Eligibility required adulthood, ileal or ileocolonic Crohn's disease and indicated ileocolonic resection. The chain recombines TRBV5-5 with TRBJ1-4; possible D gene TRBD1, 5 bases. Sequenced sample: ileal tissue. The receptor was isolated from an adult with Crohn's disease. The CDR3 DNA reads TGTGCCAGCAGCTACCAGGGTTCTAATGAAAAACTGTTTTTT. Translating gives CASSYQGSNEKLFF. Full variable domain (missing parts from reference TRBV5-5 and TRBJ1-4): DAGVTQSPTHLIKTRGQQVTLRCSPISGHKSVSWYQQVLGQGPQFIFQYYEKEERGRGNFPDRFSARQFPNYSSELNVNALLLGDSALYLCASSYQGSNEKLFFGSGTQLSVL.